The next 32 T cell receptor beta chains were all read from a single sample in a study of T cell responses to AZD1222 COVID-19 vaccine. Sequenced by immunoSEQ multiplex PCR; TCRdb stores in-frame clones only, minus some. This sample has about 160,000 clones, with about 92% found just once. The sequencing used peripheral blood, collected 28 days after the second AZD1222 dose. These receptors all stem from an adult who received the AZD1222 COVID-19 vaccine.

With respect to this clone: One end of the junction does not line up with germline, which may come from a read error. V gene TRBV15 combines with J gene TRBJ2-1; 11 bases are shared with TRBD2. The germline V gene encodes CDR1 LNHNV and CDR2 YYDKDF (reference sequence). The CDR3 totals 17 residues. In DNA, the CDR3 is TGTGCCACCAGCCGAGAAACCGGGACTAGCGGTTACAATGAGCAGTTCTTC. This codes for CATSRETGTSGYNEQFF.

The chain employs TRBV11-3 and TRBJ2-3, with D possibly matching TRBD1 (6 bases). Deletions cut 4 bases from V and 1 base from J, with 12 bases between. This CDR3 has 15 residues. The germline CDR1 and CDR2 sequences are SGHNT and YENEEA. This CDR3 is CASSSTDRRTDTQYF. As DNA, the CDR3 is TGTGCCAGCAGCTCGACCGACAGGCGCACAGATACGCAGTATTTT.

The chain has TRBV28 and TRBJ1-5, with 10 bases identical to TRBD1. Germline V gene lookup returns CDR1 MDHEN and CDR2 SYDVKM. The CDR3 is 18 residues long. With V trimmed by 3 bases and J by 1 base, 9 bases remained unmatched. The CDR3 reads CASSLDRQGAGSNQPQHF. CDR3 sequence (DNA): TGTGCCAGCAGTTTGGATCGACAGGGGGCCGGGAGCAATCAGCCCCAGCATTTT.

The chain links TRBV7-8 to TRBJ2-7, with 8 bases fitting TRBD1. The germline CDR1 and CDR2 sequences are SGHVS and FQNEAQ. CDR3 size: 14 residues. With V trimmed by 5 bases and J by 5 bases, 8 bases remained unmatched. The CDR3 nucleotides are TGTGCCAGCAGCATGGGACAGGCTCGACACGAGCAGTACTTC. Translation: CASSMGQARHEQYF. The full variable domain, completed using reference TRBV7-8 and TRBJ2-7, is GAGVSQSPRYKVAKRGQDVALRCDPISGHVSLFWYQQALGQGPEFLTYFQNEAQLDKSGLPSDRFFAERPEGSVSTLKIQRTQQEDSAVYLCASSMGQARHEQYFGPGTRLTVT.

This clone was found a few times. The chain employs TRBV6-2 or TRBV6-3 and TRBJ1-1; D may be TRBD1 (5 bases). The V and J ends lost 4 bases and 1 base respectively, with 13 bases between them. The CDR3 length is 15 residues. CDR1 and CDR2 (germline): MNHEY, SVGEGT. CDR3 sequence (DNA): TGTGCCAGCAGTTCTTACGGGGCGGGGAACACTGAAGCTTTCTTT. It encodes CASSSYGAGNTEAFF.

The genes are TRBV5-1 and TRBJ2-1; D may be TRBD2 (7 bases). Germline V gene lookup returns CDR1 SGHRS and CDR2 YFSETQ. The CDR3 covers 15 residues. V lost 4 bases, J lost 2 bases, and 13 bases lay in between. Written as DNA, the CDR3 is TGCGCCAGCAGCCAACAGGGAGGGACCTACAATGAGCAGTTCTTC. Translation: CASSQQGGTYNEQFF.

The chain uses TRBV28 and TRBJ1-5; TRBD1 matches 9 bases. From germline, CDR1 is MDHEN and CDR2 SYDVKM. With V trimmed by 0 bases and J by 1 base, 7 bases remained unmatched. The CDR3 runs to 18 residues. CDR3 nucleotide sequence: TGTGCCAGCAGTTTATGGGGGACAGGGAATAGAAGCAATCAGCCCCAGCATTTT. This sequence encodes CASSLWGTGNRSNQPQHF.

The V call is TRBV27, the J call TRBJ2-5; 10 bases map to TRBD1. Germline V gene sequence: CDR1 MNHEY, CDR2 SMNVEV (reference sequence). The J segment lost 5 bases and the V segment lost 5 bases, leaving 5 bases of the junction unmatched. The CDR3 totals 14 residues. The CDR3 is CASSRGTGVETQYF. The CDR3 nucleotides are TGTGCCAGCAGTAGGGGGACAGGGGTGGAGACCCAGTACTTC.

This CDR3 is CASSQRRAADTQYF. CDR3 coding DNA: TGTGCCAGCAGCCAGAGGAGGGCGGCAGATACGCAGTATTTT. The chain carries TRBV13 and TRBJ2-3; a possible D gene is TRBD2 (6 bases). Germline V CDR1 and CDR2: PRHDT, FYEKMQ (reference sequence). The CDR3 loop spans 14 amino acids. V was pared by 5 bases and J by 4 bases, with 13 bases between.

The chain is built from TRBV3-1 (or the pseudogene TRBV3-2) and TRBJ2-2; D might be TRBD1 (6 bases). Trimming stripped 1 base from V and 2 bases from J, with 8 bases between. This CDR3 contains 15 residues. CDR1 and CDR2 (germline): LGHDT, YNNKEL (reference sequence). The CDR3 is CASSQVDSNTGELFF. The CDR3 DNA sequence: TGTGCCAGCAGCCAAGTGGACAGCAACACCGGGGAGCTGTTTTTT.

The rearrangement joins TRBV12-5 to TRBJ2-7; D may be TRBD2 (5 bases). V dropped 0 bases and J dropped 2 bases, with 14 bases sitting between them. Germline V lookup: CDR1 LGHNT, CDR2 FRNRAP. The CDR3 has 16 residues. CDR3: CASGLVRAGKAYEQYF. The CDR3 DNA follows: TGTGCTAGTGGTTTGGTACGGGCGGGTAAAGCCTACGAGCAGTACTTC.

The chain recombines TRBV6-2 or TRBV6-3 with TRBJ2-6; the D is unclear. The CDR3 extends over 16 amino acids. Germline V lookup: CDR1 MNHEY, CDR2 SVGEGT. V dropped 6 bases and J dropped 1 base, with 13 bases sitting between them. CDR3 bases: TGTGCCAGCAGCTGGACCCGACTGTCTGGGGCCAACGTCCTGACTTTC. It is translated as CASSWTRLSGANVLTF.

The chain links TRBV5-5 to TRBJ1-1; D uncertain. In germline, CDR1 is SGHKS, CDR2 YYEKEE (reference sequence). V lost 4 bases and J lost 0, with 7 bases in between. The CDR3 runs 13 residues. This chain's CDR3 is CASSVTVNTEAFF. The CDR3 DNA follows: TGTGCCAGCAGCGTTACAGTGAACACTGAAGCTTTCTTT.

V is TRBV5-1 and J is TRBJ1-2, with 10 bases aligning to TRBD1. The CDR3 covers 15 residues. CDR1 is SGHRS, CDR2 YFSETQ, per germline. Losses at the gene ends were 0 bases for V and 6 bases for J; bases not matched to a gene: 5. CDR3 sequence: CASSLAPGTGDGYTF. CDR3 coding DNA: TGCGCCAGCAGCTTGGCCCCCGGGACAGGGGATGGCTACACCTTC.

This chain joins TRBV28 and TRBJ1-5, with a weak D call TRBD1 (5 bases). This CDR3 spans 15 amino acids. Germline assignment: CDR1 MDHEN and CDR2 SYDVKM. The germline V and J ends were trimmed by 3 bases and 3 bases, with 12 bases remaining between them. For the CDR3, the DNA is TGTGCCAGCAGTTTTCAGGGATGGGACAATCAGCCCCAGCATTTT. Its translation: CASSFQGWDNQPQHF.

The rearrangement joins TRBV28 to TRBJ1-1; unclear D gene. This CDR3 is built from 12 residues. V was trimmed by 3 bases and J by 8 bases, leaving 10 bases between them. Germline values: CDR1 MDHEN, CDR2 SYDVKM. CDR3 amino acids: CASSFGGVEAFF. CDR3 bases: TGTGCCAGCAGTTTCGGAGGAGTGGAAGCTTTCTTT.

This clone was seen a single time. The rearrangement links TRBV28 to TRBJ2-7, with D maybe TRBD2 (5 bases). CDR3 length: 16 residues. Trimming pared 6 bases from V and 0 bases from J, leaving 18 bases between. Germline CDR1 MDHEN, CDR2 SYDVKM. The CDR3 is CASSTGGRFPSYEQYF. The CDR3 region has the DNA TGTGCCAGCAGCACGGGCGGGCGTTTCCCCTCCTACGAGCAGTACTTC. The whole variable domain, filled in from reference TRBV28 and TRBJ2-7, reads DVKVTQSSRYLVKRTGEKVFLECVQDMDHENMFWYRQDPGLGLRLIYFSYDVKMKEKGDIPEGYSVSREKKERFSLILESASTNQTSMYLCASSTGGRFPSYEQYFGPGTRLTVT.

The genes are TRBV5-8 and TRBJ1-1, with TRBD1 identical over 8 bases. J lost 1 base, V lost 0 bases, and 5 bases had no gene match. The CDR3 loop spans 16 amino acids. CDR1 is SGHTS and CDR2 is YDEGEE in the germline V gene. DNA for the CDR3: TGTGCCAGCAGCTTGGCCGCAGGGGGCTGGAACACTGAAGCTTTCTTT. Encoded protein: CASSLAAGGWNTEAFF.

The gene calls are TRBV27 and TRBJ2-7; 7 nucleotides align to TRBD1. CDR3 length: 14 residues. The germline V gene encodes CDR1 MNHEY and CDR2 SMNVEV (reference sequence). V gave up 2 bases and J gave up 10 bases; unmatched junction bases: 11. DNA for the CDR3: TGTGCCAGCAGTTTAGCCCGGGACAGCTTTCTACAGTACTTC. Translating gives CASSLARDSFLQYF.

J is TRBJ1-1 and V is TRBV19, with unresolved D. Trimming pared 3 bases from V and 0 bases from J, leaving 14 bases between. Germline lookup yields CDR1 LNHDA and CDR2 SQIVND (reference sequence). This CDR3 has 16 amino acids. Here the CDR3 reads CASSILGSGMNTEAFF. CDR3 in DNA: TGTGCCAGTAGTATTTTGGGATCCGGGATGAACACTGAAGCTTTCTTT.

The chain carries TRBV7-7 and TRBJ2-7, with D possibly matching TRBD2 (5 bases). Trimming cost V 4 bases and J 0 bases, with 7 bases left between them. Germline CDR1 and CDR2: SSHAT and FNYEAQ (reference sequence). CDR3 length: 13 residues. This CDR3 reads CASSSGDSYEQYF. The DNA for the CDR3 is TGTGCCAGCAGCTCCGGGGACTCCTACGAGCAGTACTTC.

This clone was recorded once. The chain carries TRBV28 and TRBJ1-2, with a possible D match to TRBD1 (6 bases). CDR3 length equals 14 residues. V gave up 6 bases and J gave up 8 bases, with 19 bases separating them. Germline assignment: CDR1 MDHEN and CDR2 SYDVKM. The CDR3, as DNA: TGTGCCAGCAGATCTCCCCAGGGGACGTCGGGCTACACCTTC. It codes for CASRSPQGTSGYTF.

This CDR3 is CASRDRVRTEAFF. The CDR3 DNA reads as TGTGCCAGTCGGGACAGGGTCCGCACTGAAGCTTTCTTT. The genes are TRBV21-1 and TRBJ1-1; TRBD1, the D gene given by the table, was not confirmed from the DNA. TRBV21-1 is tagged as a pseudogene. This CDR3 is built from 13 residues.

The CDR3 region is CASSLQGGTGELFF. CDR3 DNA: TGCGCCAGCAGCTTACAGGGGGGCACCGGGGAGCTGTTTTTT. The chain joins TRBV5-1 to TRBJ2-2; 8 positions agree with TRBD1. Germline CDR1 is SGHRS and CDR2 is YFSETQ. This CDR3 contains 14 residues. Trimming cost V 2 bases and J 4 bases; bases outside gene matches: 1.

The chain uses TRBV18 and TRBJ1-5; D gene unclear. This CDR3 is 16 amino acids long. The V gene's germline CDR1 is KGHSH and CDR2 LQKENI. V lost 2 bases to trimming and J lost 0 bases, with 11 bases between them. The CDR3 sequence: CASSPEGQYSNQPQHF. The CDR3 nucleotides are TGTGCCAGCTCACCAGAAGGGCAATATAGCAATCAGCCCCAGCATTTT.

The V and J genes are TRBV6-1 and TRBJ1-6, with D unclear. This CDR3 spans 15 amino acids. Germline lookup yields CDR1 MNHNS and CDR2 SASEGT. V was cut by 1 base and J by 0 bases, with 4 bases left in between. CDR3 in DNA: TGTGCCAGCAGTGAAGGCAGCTCCTATAATTCACCCCTCCACTTT. This sequence encodes CASSEGSSYNSPLHF.

This clone occurred a few times. The chain is built from TRBV19 and TRBJ1-5; D is unclear. The CDR3 has 12 residues. V dropped 8 bases and J dropped 4 bases, with 9 bases sitting between them. The germline V gene has CDR1 LNHDA and CDR2 SQIVND (reference sequence). Here the CDR3 DNA reads TGTGCCAGTCGACACACGAATCAGCCCCAGCATTTT. This encodes CASRHTNQPQHF.

The gene calls are TRBV9 and TRBJ2-7; D might be TRBD2 (6 bases). V lost 3 bases and J lost 0, with 13 bases in between. The CDR3 extends over 15 amino acids. Germline lookup yields CDR1 SGDLS and CDR2 YYNGEE. In DNA form, the CDR3 reads TGTGCCAGCAGCGCTTATGGGACTCCCTCCTACGAGCAGTACTTC. Protein: CASSAYGTPSYEQYF.

Comments on this clone: Other DNA sequences in this specimen translate into the identical CDR3. The gene calls are TRBV18 and TRBJ1-5; D is ambiguous. CDR1 and CDR2 (germline): KGHSH, LQKENI. The length of the CDR3 is 13 residues. Between the trimmed V and J ends, which lost 3 bases and 2 bases, there was a span of 5 bases. This CDR3 reads CASSPGGNQPQHF. Here the CDR3 DNA reads TGTGCCAGCTCACCGGGCGGCAATCAGCCCCAGCATTTT.

In its sample, this clone was seen once. The CDR3 region has the DNA TGTGCCAGCAGTATCGACATTCAGCCCCAGCATTTT. As protein: CASSIDIQPQHF. The rearrangement uses TRBV12-3 or TRBV12-4 and TRBJ1-5; D ambiguous. This CDR3 comprises 12 residues. Deletions cut 5 bases from V and 6 bases from J, with 8 bases between.

Here the CDR3 reads CASTITGLRSQPQHF. The CDR3 DNA reads as TGTGCCAGCACCATTACAGGGCTAAGGAGTCAGCCCCAGCATTTT. The genes are TRBV28 and TRBJ1-5, with D possibly being TRBD1 (6 bases). Germline V gene data show CDR1 as MDHEN and CDR2 as SYDVKM. The germline V and J ends were trimmed by 7 bases and 6 bases, with 19 bases remaining between them. This CDR3 spans 15 amino acids.

The sample holds one count of this clone. The rearrangement links TRBV28 to TRBJ1-5; D perhaps matches TRBD1 (5 bases). Trimming removed 11 bases from V and 6 bases from J, with 20 bases in between. The CDR3 consists of 14 residues. Germline lookup yields CDR1 MDHEN and CDR2 SYDVKM. The CDR3 DNA reads as TGTGCCGGATCCCGGGGAAGGGGTGGTCAGCCCCAGCATTTT. Amino acids: CAGSRGRGGQPQHF.